Below are 5 T cell receptor beta chains sequenced from a single sample in a study of T cell clones after liver transplantation. Only in-frame clones appear in the TCRdb table, and some are missing; sequencing was by immunoSEQ multiplex PCR. Among around 43,000 clones, roughly 86% were seen once, and the ten largest hold more than 2%. The sample here was CD4+ T cells from blood, taken 24 months after liver transplant. These receptors all stem from a human patient who received a liver transplant. Some T cells may have come from the graft donor.

The J gene is TRBJ2-3, the V gene TRBV6-1, with 11 bases matching TRBD2. J lost 3 bases, V lost 6 bases, and 5 bases had no gene match. The CDR3 totals 15 residues. CDR1 is MNHNS and CDR2 is SASEGT in the germline V gene. The CDR3: CASRRVAGGTDTQYF. The CDR3 nucleotides are TGTGCCAGCAGGAGGGTAGCGGGAGGGACAGATACGCAGTATTTT.

The rearrangement joins TRBV4-1 to TRBJ2-6, with TRBD1 matching 7 bases. CDR1 and CDR2 from the germline V gene are MGHRA and YSYEKL. The trim removed 5 bases at V and 0 bases at J, leaving 7 bases unmatched. This CDR3 region has 17 residues. The CDR3 region has the DNA TGCGCCAGCAGCGCCGGACAGGTCGTCTCTGGGGCCAACGTCCTGACTTTC. Protein: CASSAGQVVSGANVLTF.

The genes are TRBV28 and TRBJ1-4; TRBD1 might be the D (6 bases). Per the germline V gene, CDR1 is MDHEN and CDR2 is SYDVKM. V dropped 5 bases and J dropped 5 bases, with 15 bases sitting between them. The CDR3 contains 15 residues. DNA of the CDR3: TGTGCCAGCAGTGAGACGAGGGGGGGGAATGAAAAACTGTTTTTT. It codes for CASSETRGGNEKLFF.

This sequence joins TRBV7-9 and TRBJ2-3; 8 bases align to TRBD2. Germline V gene data show CDR1 as SEHNR and CDR2 as FQNEAQ (reference sequence). With 3 bases clipped from V and 3 bases from J, the junction kept 5 bases outside the gene matches. The CDR3 extends over 15 amino acids. The DNA of the CDR3 is TGTGCCAGCAGCTTTGCCGGGACTAGGACAGATACGCAGTATTTT. The encoded protein is CASSFAGTRTDTQYF.

The chain links TRBV18 to TRBJ1-6, with D maybe TRBD1 (5 bases). Germline V lookup: CDR1 KGHSH, CDR2 LQKENI. This CDR3 contains 15 residues. Trimming stripped 4 bases from V and 10 bases from J, with 17 bases between. The CDR3 nucleotides are TGTGCCAGCTCACTCGACCCGTCAGGGAGGTCACCCCTCCACTTT. It encodes CASSLDPSGRSPLHF.